This T cell receptor (beta chain) was recovered during a study of cytomegalovirus exposure and HLA in healthy donors (dated by TCRdb to 2017 to 2019). In the study overall: According to an earlier analysis of 587 of the donors, some 180 million T cells yielded 90 million to 130 million unique TCR beta sequences and around 300 Gb of sequence data. An early release covering over 500 HLA-typed donors comprised about 300 gigabases of sequencing data and around 86 million unique TCR sequences. Of the approximately 400 genotyped donors, 75% to 85% were placed in the genetic ancestry cluster associated with self-reported Caucasian donors. The study aimed to test whether cataloging public T cell receptors could reveal signatures of past pathogen exposure. Using immunosequencing, the study profiled T cell repertoires from about 620 subjects and related those repertoires to cytomegalovirus serostatus. Besides the first cohort of about 730 subjects, a separate validation cohort made up of over 100 different subjects was used. The study combined high-throughput TCR immunosequencing, statistical association of individual TCRs with disease status, and machine learning to predict cytomegalovirus infection status. To study patterns of TCR occurrence, a later analysis re-analyzed previously published TCR beta repertoires from 600 to 750 donors and added high-resolution HLA genotyping. Rather than using new phenotypic data, the later analysis identified candidate immune exposures from TCR beta sequences and from how often those sequences occurred across donors. In an earlier analysis of roughly 600 of the donors, high-throughput TCR beta sequencing was used to judge whether each TCR beta V gene segment behaved as functional or pseudogenic. Donor age, sex, ethnicity and CMV serostatus were collected together with the repertoire data. A later genetic analysis used genome-wide SNP genotypes for about 65% of the 666 donors, treating that subset as a discovery cohort. Every repertoire in the discovery cohort had been generated on one and the same sequencing platform. HLA typing included class I and class II loci at four-digit resolution. Typing coverage varied by locus: roughly 629-630 donors for A, B, C, DRB1 and DQB1; roughly 510 for DQA1; approximately 570 for DPA1; some 470 for DPB1. Because of strong linkage in the cohort, 4 to 6 DR-DQ haplotypes were treated as single units for association and clustering. Across some 400 genotyped donors of the cohort, an average of about 200,000 unique TCR beta nucleotide sequences per donor were sequenced, and approximately 17% of those sequences were non-productive.

The CDR3 runs 13 amino acids, cysteine and phenylalanine included. Only the CDR3 portion is preserved as DNA: 39 bases, with reading frame beginning at the first base. Looking up the germline V gene yields CDR1 SGDLS and CDR2 YYNGEE. V loses 0 bases of germline sequence and J loses 2 bases, and the interval between the two ends is 5 bases. The cohort consisted of 600 or so healthy bone marrow donors. At the time of sampling, all cohort members were nominally healthy, though unrecorded immune exposures were likely present. The donor was CMV seronegative and belonged to the group of several hundred seronegative cohort members. A peripheral blood sample was provided by each donor, and peripheral blood mononuclear cells were used for TCR beta sequencing. The Qiagen DNeasy Blood Extraction Kit was used to extract genomic DNA from the blood cell samples. The library was obtained by the immunoSEQ multiplex PCR assay. The multiplex PCR relied on a mix of 60 forward primers for TCR Vbeta segments and 13 reverse primers for TCR Jbeta segments. The CDR3 region of rearranged TCR beta genes was amplified from genomic DNA by a multiplex PCR assay. On the Illumina HiSeq System, the amplified TCR beta libraries were sequenced as 87-base-pair reads. The authors' pipeline ran thus. Across the 500 to 850 repertoires, a later analysis counted tens of millions of unique TCR beta chains, around 10 million of which were shared by at least two donors. To remove PCR and sequencing errors, raw reads were error-corrected and collapsed into unique sequences using a nearest-neighbor algorithm that merged closely related sequences. CDR3 sequences were aligned to IMGT reference sequences to assign V, D and J gene segments. Each retained sequence needed at least a six-nucleotide match to both a V gene segment and a J gene segment. A rearrangement counted as productive if the CDR3 had no stop codons and remained in frame with V and J, and every other rearrangement counted as non-productive. CDR3 was defined according to IMGT convention as the region running from the second conserved V-encoded cysteine to the conserved J-encoded phenylalanine. In an earlier analysis of around 640 of the donors, sequences lacking an unambiguous match to a single V gene segment were excluded. An earlier analysis of 587 of the donors called V segments functional above 56.7% productive rearrangements and segregating when the between-donor standard deviation exceeded 5%. A statistical classification framework was built for diagnosing cytomegalovirus status from the catalog of TCR beta chain sequences. In a later analysis, TCR nucleotide sequences were compared against IMGT/GENE-DB human TR gene sequences so that V and J genes could be assigned. A later analysis assigned CDR3 sequences and most-parsimonious VDJ recombination scenarios with the TCRdist pipeline. In a later analysis, each TCR beta chain was defined by its CDR3 amino acid sequence together with its V-gene family, and reads lacking a unique V-gene family were excluded. In a later analysis, approximately 640 highly shared, low-generation-probability nucleotide sequences were removed to address suspected cross-contamination and a sequencing artifact. In a later analysis, a clonal expansion index for each public chain was calculated from normalized within-repertoire ranks of inferred template counts. A later analysis computed generation probabilities with a VDJ recombination model fitted to out-of-frame rearrangements, and checked the results against IGoR. A later analysis scored TCR-TCR, TCR-HLA and TCR-CMV co-occurrence with hypergeometric tests, applying a repertoire-size bias correction to TCR pairs. In a later analysis, false discovery rates were estimated by permuting HLA or CMV assignments 20 times. In a later analysis, co-occurring TCRs were grouped using DBSCAN, and TCRdist sequence similarity was added for clustering within HLA-allele-positive subsets. Repertoires with fewer than 30,000 or more than 120,000 public chains were left out of co-occurrence clustering, as were five repertoires with anomalous nucleotide sharing. The clones in this table, taken by TCRdb from immuneACCESS, are in-frame only. Not every clone is retained; where verified, under half of the shortfall comes from an unresolved V gene, and the cause of the rest is unknown. Clone size and the V and J calls come from that table; the DNA yielded D and trimming. The table kept for this sample lists 70,000 or so clones. In total, the top ten clones hold 2.5% to 3% of the sample.

About this clone: Its antigen is unknown.

What the work shows at the level of the full study, not this receptor alone: A further reported finding was that TCR beta sequences accurately predicted the HLA-A and HLA-B alleles for most subjects in the first cohort. Broadly in line with IMGT annotations, most TCR beta V segments showed up in productive rearrangements about 90% or about 30% of the time in an earlier analysis of 587 of the donors. Most CMV-associated TCR beta chains appeared to be HLA-restricted in a later analysis, and the HLA associations seemed to be driven largely by CMV exposure. Presence/absence analyses assumed roughly uniform sequencing depth across donors, an assumption that may not hold. Because counts were too low, roughly 17 rarely observed V segments, including chromosome 9 orphons, were left out of the earlier analysis of approximately 580 of the donors. According to a later analysis, parvovirus B19, influenza, CMV and Epstein-Barr virus appeared linked to several top co-occurrence clusters. A group of highly shared sequence variants was considered likely to be a technical artifact of the sequencing pipeline. V-gene and J-gene trimming of TCR beta chains was associated with a missense DCLRE1C variant in a later genetic analysis, and the association was replicated in an independent cohort. When HLA alleles, especially DR and DQ, strongly co-occurred, attributing TCR associations to individual alleles was difficult. The only immune exposure information available for the cohort was CMV serostatus. Across donors, most TCR sequences were observed very rarely, whereas some public TCRs were present in many individuals. According to a later analysis, TCR association rates differed among HLA loci, with DRB1 alleles showing the most associated TCRs and HLA-C alleles showing the fewest. Three of the identified cytomegalovirus-associated TCR beta chains were confirmed in vitro to be specific for cytomegalovirus antigens. Because HLA typing was unavailable for some donors at each locus, only the typed subset was used in association tests. In this cohort, only TCR beta chains were sequenced, and detectable features were limited by the absence of alpha or paired-chain data. Compared with equally common non-associated chains, HLA-associated TCR beta chains in a later analysis were more clonally expanded and had lower generation probabilities. Linkage disequilibrium might explain the correlated functional status among segregating V segments, but an unknown experimental factor could not be excluded. A total of about 180 TCR beta chains were listed by the study as associated with cytomegalovirus. Some IMGT-functional V segments, including TRBV6-2 and TRBV6-3, could not be distinguished by the 87-base-pair reads and were therefore excluded. It was suggested by the authors that the approach could potentially be generalized to other disease states and immunological phenotypes. Specific HLA alleles were associated with 15,000 to 20,000 TCR beta sequences at a false discovery rate of 0.05 in a later analysis. Cytomegalovirus status was reported to be diagnosed by the classifier with high specificity and sensitivity in both the original and validation cohorts. In a later genetic analysis, fewer N-insertions in productive TCRs were reported among donors in an Asian-associated ancestry cluster than the roughly 640-donor mean.

This TCR was sampled from a middle-aged man in good health and CMV-seronegative. Sequencing used PBMCs. The chain uses TRBV9 and TRBJ1-2, with the D gene uncertain. Here the CDR3 is given as CASSVGGNYGYTF. The bases read TGTGCCAGCAGCGTAGGCGGGAACTATGGCTACACCTTC.